This paragraph covers one T cell receptor beta chain sequence. At the DNA level, this CDR3 is encoded by other sequences in the same sample as well. The CDR3 consists of 11 residues. V lost 6 bases to trimming and J lost 4 bases, with 6 bases between them. Germline assignment: CDR1 SNHLY and CDR2 FYNNEI. This entry belongs to a study of cytomegalovirus exposure and HLA in healthy donors. Use of 60 Vbeta and 13 Jbeta primers characterized the PCR. The repertoire was sequenced with immunoSEQ multiplex PCR; TCRdb's copy has only in-frame clones and lacks some. The sample contains approximately 200,000 clones, approximately 84% of which appear only once.

The TCR was taken from a boy younger than 18 in good health and CMV-seronegative. Source material: PBMCs. The chain joins TRBV2 to TRBJ1-2; perhaps TRBD1 as D (6 bases). The CDR3 spells CASRDSYGYTF. CDR3 sequence (DNA): TGTGCCAGCAGGGACAGCTATGGCTACACCTTC.